This T cell receptor beta chain was recorded in a study of cytomegalovirus exposure and HLA in healthy donors. Study-level background: Most donors, approximately 82% of approximately 400 genotyped, fell in the Caucasian-associated ancestry cluster. General study findings and limits: TCR beta chains numbering some 160 were designated cytomegalovirus-associated.

The length of the CDR3 is 13 residues. Germline V lookup: CDR1 SNHLY, CDR2 FYNNEI. V lost 5 bases and J lost 8, with 15 bases in between. Of note for this clone: Antigen unknown.

The PCR was carried out with 60 Vbeta primers and 13 Jbeta primers. Profiled with immunoSEQ multiplex PCR; TCRdb holds only in-frame clones, not every one. Of about 160,000 clones in the sample, approximately 75% were seen once. The chain combines TRBV2 with TRBJ1-2; D is possibly TRBD1 (6 bases). Sequencing was carried out using PBMCs. The source of this sequence is a woman aged 18-30 years in good health and CMV-seronegative. The CDR3 loop reads CASSRDNLTGYTF. CDR3 bases: TGTGCCAGCAGTCGGGACAACTTGACCGGCTACACCTTC.